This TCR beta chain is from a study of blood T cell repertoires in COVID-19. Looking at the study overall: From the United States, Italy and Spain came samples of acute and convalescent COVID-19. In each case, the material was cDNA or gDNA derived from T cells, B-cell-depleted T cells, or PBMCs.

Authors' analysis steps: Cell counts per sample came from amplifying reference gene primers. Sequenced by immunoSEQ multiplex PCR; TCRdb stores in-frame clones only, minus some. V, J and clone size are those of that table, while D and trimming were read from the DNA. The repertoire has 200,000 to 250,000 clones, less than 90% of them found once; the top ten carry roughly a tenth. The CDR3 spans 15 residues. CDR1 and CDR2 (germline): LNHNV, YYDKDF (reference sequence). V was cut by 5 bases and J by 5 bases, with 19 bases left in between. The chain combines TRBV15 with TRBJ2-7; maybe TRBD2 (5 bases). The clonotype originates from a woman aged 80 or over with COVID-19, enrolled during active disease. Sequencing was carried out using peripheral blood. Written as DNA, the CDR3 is TGTGCCACCAGCCCCCGAGGGAGCCTCCCCCACGAGCAGTACTTC. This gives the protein CATSPRGSLPHEQYF.